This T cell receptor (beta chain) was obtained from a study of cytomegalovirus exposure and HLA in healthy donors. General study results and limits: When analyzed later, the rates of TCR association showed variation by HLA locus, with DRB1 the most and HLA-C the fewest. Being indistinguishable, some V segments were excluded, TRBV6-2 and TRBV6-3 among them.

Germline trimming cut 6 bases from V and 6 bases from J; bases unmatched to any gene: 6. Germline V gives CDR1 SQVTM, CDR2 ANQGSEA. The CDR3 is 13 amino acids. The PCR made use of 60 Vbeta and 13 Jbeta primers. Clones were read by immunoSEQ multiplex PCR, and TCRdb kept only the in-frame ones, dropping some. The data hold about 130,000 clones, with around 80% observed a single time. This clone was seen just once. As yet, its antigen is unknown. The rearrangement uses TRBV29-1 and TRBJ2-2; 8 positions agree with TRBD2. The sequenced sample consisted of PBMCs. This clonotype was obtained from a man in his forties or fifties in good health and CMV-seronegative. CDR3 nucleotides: TGCAGCGTGGGACTAGGCCTCCCCGGGGAGCTGTTTTTT. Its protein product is CSVGLGLPGELFF.